These 8 T cell receptor beta chains were all obtained from the same sample, sequenced in a study of PD-L1 blockade in urothelial cancer. Documented time point: peripheral blood 6 weeks after treatment start. Using immunoSEQ multiplex PCR, the repertoire was profiled, and TCRdb retains in-frame clones only, with some absent. The top ten clones hold 2% to 3% of a sample with about 130,000 clones, more than 75% of them seen once. The material sequenced was PBMCs, taken around atezolizumab (anti-PD-L1) treatment. These receptors originate from a man in his fifties or sixties with urothelial cancer.

This clone was detected once. The CDR3 sequence: CSARTGTGVTF. In nucleotides, the CDR3 is TGCAGTGCTAGAACCGGGACAGGGGTTACCTTC. The rearrangement uses TRBV20-1 and TRBJ1-2, with 10 bases matching TRBD1. The CDR3 covers 11 residues. The germline V gene has CDR1 DFQATT and CDR2 SNEGSKA (reference sequence). The ends lost 2 bases at V and 14 bases at J; junction bases unmatched: 5.

The chain is built from TRBV2 and TRBJ2-1; 8 bases line up with TRBD1. J gave up 1 base and V 6 bases, and 5 bases lay outside the gene matches. This CDR3 has 15 amino acids. CDR1 is SNHLY and CDR2 is FYNNEI in the germline V gene. The chain's CDR3 is CASRATGVSYNEQFF. CDR3 in DNA: TGTGCCAGCAGGGCGACAGGGGTTTCCTACAATGAGCAGTTCTTC.

The chain has TRBV28 and TRBJ2-1; 10 bases are a match to TRBD2. Unmatched junction bases numbered 4, after V lost 3 bases and J lost 2 bases. The length of the CDR3 is 16 residues. Germline V gives CDR1 MDHEN, CDR2 SYDVKM. CDR3: CASSLVTSGPYNEQFF. As DNA, the CDR3 is TGTGCCAGCAGTTTGGTGACTAGCGGGCCCTACAATGAGCAGTTCTTC.

This rearrangement joins TRBV27 to TRBJ2-2, with no clear D. The CDR3 is 13 residues long. Trimming removed 4 bases from V and 5 bases from J, with 8 bases in between. Germline loops: CDR1 MNHEY, CDR2 SMNVEV (reference sequence). The CDR3 is CASSYIQTGELFF. CDR3 DNA sequence: TGTGCCAGCAGTTATATACAAACCGGGGAGCTGTTTTTT.

CDR3 sequence (DNA): TGTGCCAGCTCACGAGACAGGACATCCTACAATGAGCAGTTCTTC. Translation gives CASSRDRTSYNEQFF. The chain employs TRBV18 and TRBJ2-1; possible D gene TRBD1, 6 bases. Germline V gene sequence: CDR1 KGHSH, CDR2 LQKENI. The CDR3 is made up of 15 amino acids. V lost 4 bases, J lost 1 base, and 11 bases lay in between.

The chain has TRBV5-1 and TRBJ1-1; 8 bases are shared with TRBD1. Germline CDR1 and CDR2: SGHRS and YFSETQ. J gave up 2 bases and V 2 bases, and 2 bases lay outside the gene matches. CDR3 length equals 14 residues. The CDR3 DNA reads as TGCGCCAGCAGCTTACAGGGGGTAAACACTGAAGCTTTCTTT. This sequence encodes CASSLQGVNTEAFF.

In DNA form, the CDR3 reads TGTGCCAGCAGTTTGGGACAGGACAATCAGCCCCAGCATTTT. Translated, it gives CASSLGQDNQPQHF. V usage is TRBV27 and J usage is TRBJ1-5; 8 bases agree with TRBD1. This CDR3 spans 14 amino acids. CDR1 is MNHEY and CDR2 is SMNVEV in the germline V gene (reference sequence). V dropped 3 bases and J dropped 3; count of bases not matched to a gene: 1.

The V call is TRBV28, the J call TRBJ1-1, with 9 bases lining up with TRBD1. The CDR3 sequence is 14 residues long. Germline lookup yields CDR1 MDHEN and CDR2 SYDVKM. The trim removed 5 bases at V and 6 bases at J, leaving 7 bases unmatched. The CDR3 here is CASSVQGARAEAFF. The CDR3 coding sequence is TGTGCCAGCAGTGTACAGGGGGCACGCGCTGAAGCTTTCTTT.